This T cell receptor beta chain was observed in a study of long-term antiretroviral therapy in people with HIV. With survey level as its setting, the immunoSEQ assay was v3.0. The method was immunoSEQ multiplex PCR; TCRdb's version includes in-frame clones alone and lacks a portion of them. The repertoire consists of some 11,000 clones, with 75% to 85% occurring once and the leading ten covering under 20%. The CDR3 is made up of 18 amino acids. Germline V gene lookup returns CDR1 SGHNT and CDR2 YYREEE (reference sequence). The V and J ends lost 4 bases and 2 bases, in that order; junction bases with no gene match: 7.

The starting material was unsorted PBMCs, obtained 3.4 years after starting antiretroviral therapy. This chain joins TRBV5-4 and TRBJ2-1; 15 nucleotides match TRBD2. The receptor comes from a man aged 40-50 years with HIV. The CDR3 protein is CASSIGLAGGRAYNEQFF. The CDR3 DNA sequence: TGTGCCAGCAGCATTGGACTAGCGGGAGGGAGGGCCTACAATGAGCAGTTCTTC.